The sequence of this T cell receptor (beta chain) was determined in a study of OX40 agonist ivuxolimab in advanced cancers. In the study overall: Subjects had a mean age of around 60 years, with a range of about 20 to 85; 82.7% were male. Points from the study as a whole: Some patients without response likewise showed low normalized clonal expansion.

TCRdb keeps only in-frame clones here, not all; method: immunoSEQ multiplex PCR. The repertoire holds tens of thousands of clones, with approximately 84% as singletons. This CDR3 contains 14 residues. A note on this clone: Antigen specificity is unknown.

The clonotype originates from an adult with an advanced solid tumor such as melanoma, head and neck, liver or kidney cancer. This chain connects TRBV12-1 to TRBJ2-3; the D call in the table, TRBD1, was not verified against the DNA. TRBV12-1 is deemed a pseudogene. The source material was CD4+ or CD8+ T cells sorted from blood, sampled in a trial of the OX40 agonist ivuxolimab. The chain's CDR3 is CASSFGQSTDTQYF. Written as DNA, the CDR3 is TGTGCCAGCAGCTTCGGACAGAGCACAGATACGCAGTATTTT.